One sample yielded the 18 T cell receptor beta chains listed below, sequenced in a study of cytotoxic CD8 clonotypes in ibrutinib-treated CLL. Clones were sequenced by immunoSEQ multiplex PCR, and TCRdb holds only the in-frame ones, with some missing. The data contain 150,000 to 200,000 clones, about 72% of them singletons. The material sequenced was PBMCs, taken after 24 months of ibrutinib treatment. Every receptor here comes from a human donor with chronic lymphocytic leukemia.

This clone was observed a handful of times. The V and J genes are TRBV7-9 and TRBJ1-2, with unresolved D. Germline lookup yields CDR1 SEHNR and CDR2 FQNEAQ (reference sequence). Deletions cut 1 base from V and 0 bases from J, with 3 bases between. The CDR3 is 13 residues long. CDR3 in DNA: TGTGCCAGCAGCTTAGATACTAACTATGGCTACACCTTC. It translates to CASSLDTNYGYTF.

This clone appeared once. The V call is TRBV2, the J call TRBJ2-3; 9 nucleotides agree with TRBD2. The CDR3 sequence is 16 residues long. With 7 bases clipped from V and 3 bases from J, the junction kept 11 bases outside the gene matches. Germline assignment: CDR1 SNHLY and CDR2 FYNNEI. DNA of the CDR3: TGTGCCAGCATAGGGGCTAGCGGGACCAGAACAGATACGCAGTATTTT. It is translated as CASIGASGTRTDTQYF.

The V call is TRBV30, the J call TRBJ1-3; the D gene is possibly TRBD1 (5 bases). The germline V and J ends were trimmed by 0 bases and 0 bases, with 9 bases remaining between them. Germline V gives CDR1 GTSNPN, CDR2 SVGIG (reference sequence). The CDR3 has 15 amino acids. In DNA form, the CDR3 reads TGTGCCTGGAGTGTACGGAGGGGCTCTGGAAACACCATATATTTT. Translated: CAWSVRRGSGNTIYF. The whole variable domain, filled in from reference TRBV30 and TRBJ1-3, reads SQTIHQWPATLVQPVGSPLSLECTVEGTSNPNLYWYRQAAGRGLQLLFYSVGIGQISSEVPQNLSASRPQDRQFILSSKKLLLSDSGFYLCAWSVRRGSGNTIYFGEGSWLTVV.

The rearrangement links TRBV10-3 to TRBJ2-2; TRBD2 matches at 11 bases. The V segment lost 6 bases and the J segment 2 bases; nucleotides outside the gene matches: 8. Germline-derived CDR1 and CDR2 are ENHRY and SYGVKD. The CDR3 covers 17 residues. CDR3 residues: CAIRGTSGSQNTGELFF. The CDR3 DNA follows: TGTGCCATCAGAGGGACTAGCGGTTCACAAAACACCGGGGAGCTGTTTTTT.

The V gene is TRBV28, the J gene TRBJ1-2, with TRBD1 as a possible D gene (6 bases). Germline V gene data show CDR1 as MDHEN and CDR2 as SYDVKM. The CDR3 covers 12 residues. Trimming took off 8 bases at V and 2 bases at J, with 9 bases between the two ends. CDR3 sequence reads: CASSRGNYGYTF. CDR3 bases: TGTGCCAGCTCCAGGGGCAACTATGGCTACACCTTC.

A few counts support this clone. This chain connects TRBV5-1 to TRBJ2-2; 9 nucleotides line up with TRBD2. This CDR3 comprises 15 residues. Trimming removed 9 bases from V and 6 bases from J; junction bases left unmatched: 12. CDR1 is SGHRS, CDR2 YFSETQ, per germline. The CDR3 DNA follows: TGCGCCACCGCACTAAATAGCGGGAGCCCCGGGGAGCTGTTTTTT. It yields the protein CATALNSGSPGELFF.

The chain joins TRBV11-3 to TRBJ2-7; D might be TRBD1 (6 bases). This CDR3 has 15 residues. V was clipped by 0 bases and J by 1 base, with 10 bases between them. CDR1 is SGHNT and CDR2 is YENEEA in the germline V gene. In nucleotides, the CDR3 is TGTGCCAGCAGCTTAGACCGGGACACTTCCTACGAGCAGTACTTC. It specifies CASSLDRDTSYEQYF.

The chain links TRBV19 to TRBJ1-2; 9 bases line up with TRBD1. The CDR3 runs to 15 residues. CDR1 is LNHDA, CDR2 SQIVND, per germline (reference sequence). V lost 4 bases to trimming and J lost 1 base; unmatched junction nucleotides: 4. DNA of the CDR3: TGTGCCAGTAGTACACAGGGGGCGCTTAACTATGGCTACACCTTC. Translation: CASSTQGALNYGYTF. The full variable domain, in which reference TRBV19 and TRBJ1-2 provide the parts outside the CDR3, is DGGITQSPKYLFRKEGQNVTLSCEQNLNHDAMYWYRQDPGQGLRLIYYSQIVNDFQKGDIAEGYSVSREKKESFPLTVTSAQKNPTAFYLCASSTQGALNYGYTFGSGTRLTVV.

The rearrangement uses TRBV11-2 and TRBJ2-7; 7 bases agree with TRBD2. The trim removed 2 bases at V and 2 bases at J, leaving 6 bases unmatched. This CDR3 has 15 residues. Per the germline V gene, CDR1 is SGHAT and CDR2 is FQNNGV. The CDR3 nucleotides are TGTGCCAGCAGCTTATACACTAGCGCAACCTACGAGCAGTACTTC. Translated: CASSLYTSATYEQYF.

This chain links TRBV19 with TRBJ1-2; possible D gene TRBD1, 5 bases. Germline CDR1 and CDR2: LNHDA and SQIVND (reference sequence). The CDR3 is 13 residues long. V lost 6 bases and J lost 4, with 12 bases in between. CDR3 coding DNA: TGTGCCAGTAGCCGGGGGACGGCCTATGGCTACACCTTC. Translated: CASSRGTAYGYTF.

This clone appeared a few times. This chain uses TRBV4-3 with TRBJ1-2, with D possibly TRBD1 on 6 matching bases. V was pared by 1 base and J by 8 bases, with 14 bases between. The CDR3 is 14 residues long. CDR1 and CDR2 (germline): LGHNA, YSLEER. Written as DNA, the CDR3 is TGCGCCAGCAGCCAAGTAGACAGGACGGCGGGCTACACCTTC. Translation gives CASSQVDRTAGYTF.

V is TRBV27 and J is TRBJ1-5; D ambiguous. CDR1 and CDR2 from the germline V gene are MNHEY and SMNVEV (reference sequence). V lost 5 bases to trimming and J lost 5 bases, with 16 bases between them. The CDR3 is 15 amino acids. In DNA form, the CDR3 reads TGTGCCAGCAGTCTCTACTCGGGCGGGGATCAGCCCCAGCATTTT. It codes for CASSLYSGGDQPQHF.

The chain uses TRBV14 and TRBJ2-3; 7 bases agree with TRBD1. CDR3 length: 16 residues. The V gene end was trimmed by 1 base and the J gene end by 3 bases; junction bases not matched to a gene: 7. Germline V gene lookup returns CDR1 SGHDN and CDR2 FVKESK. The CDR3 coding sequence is TGTGCCAGCAGCCAAGTTAAGGGGGCGCGAACAGATACGCAGTATTTT. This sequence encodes CASSQVKGARTDTQYF.

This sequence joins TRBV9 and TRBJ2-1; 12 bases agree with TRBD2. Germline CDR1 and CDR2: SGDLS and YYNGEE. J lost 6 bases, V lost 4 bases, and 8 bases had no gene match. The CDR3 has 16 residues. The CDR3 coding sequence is TGTGCCAGCAGCCCTGGGTGGACTAGCGGGATCAATGAGCAGTTCTTC. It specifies CASSPGWTSGINEQFF.

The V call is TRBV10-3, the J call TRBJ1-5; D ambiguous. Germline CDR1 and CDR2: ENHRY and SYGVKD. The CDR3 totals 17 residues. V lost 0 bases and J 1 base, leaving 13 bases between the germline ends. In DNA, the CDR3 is TGTGCCATCAGTGAGTCAATAGGGATGGGCAGCAATCAGCCCCAGCATTTT. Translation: CAISESIGMGSNQPQHF.

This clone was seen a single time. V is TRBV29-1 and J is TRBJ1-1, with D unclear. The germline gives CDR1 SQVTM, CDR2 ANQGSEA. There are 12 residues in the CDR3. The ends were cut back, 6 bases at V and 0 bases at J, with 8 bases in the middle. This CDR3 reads CSVGQLNTEAFF. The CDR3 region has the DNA TGCAGCGTCGGGCAGTTGAACACTGAAGCTTTCTTT. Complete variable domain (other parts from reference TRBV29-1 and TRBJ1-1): SAVISQKPSRDICQRGTSLTIQCQVDSQVTMMFWYRQQPGQSLTLIATANQGSEATYESGFVIDKFPISRPNLTFSTLTVSNMSPEDSSIYLCSVGQLNTEAFFGQGTRLTVV.

In nucleotides, the CDR3 is TGTGCCTGGAGTGTTGGGGGACCGAACACTGAAGCTTTCTTT. This codes for CAWSVGGPNTEAFF. This chain joins TRBV30 and TRBJ1-1; weak D call: TRBD1 (5 bases). With 0 bases removed from V and 1 base from J, the gap between germline ends came to 9 bases. The CDR3 consists of 14 residues. Per the germline V gene, CDR1 is GTSNPN and CDR2 is SVGIG (reference sequence).

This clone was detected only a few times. The DNA of the CDR3 is TGCGCCAGCAGCTTGGAGGGGGCCAGCCAAGAGACCCAGTACTTC. It is translated as CASSLEGASQETQYF. The chain is built from TRBV5-1 and TRBJ2-5; 7 nucleotides align to TRBD1. The CDR3 runs 15 residues. The ends lost 0 bases at V and 1 base at J; junction bases unmatched: 3. Germline V gene sequence: CDR1 SGHRS, CDR2 YFSETQ.